This T cell receptor beta chain was identified in a study of cytomegalovirus exposure and HLA in healthy donors. Study-wide points: There were fewer than 200 TCR beta chains listed as cytomegalovirus-associated. Whilst most TCR sequences proved rare, a subset of public TCRs occurred across many donors. Earlier analysis looked at TCR beta V segments, and most were productive about 90% or about 30% of the time.

The PCR used 60 Vbeta and 13 Jbeta primers. Study processing details: There were about 86 million unique TCR beta chains by a later count, and about 12 million of them were shared. The data were produced by immunoSEQ multiplex PCR, yet TCRdb's version contains in-frame clones alone and is incomplete. V and J calls and clone size are copied from that table; D and trimming were computed from the DNA. Of some 150,000 clones listed, around three quarters were seen once; the top ten hold approximately 2.1%. The CDR3 runs to 17 residues. Germline lookup yields CDR1 LGHNA and CDR2 YNFKEQ. Trimming cost V 1 base and J 2 bases; bases outside gene matches: 0. Notes on this clone: The target antigen is unknown.

This clonotype originated in a middle-aged man in good health and CMV-seronegative. Sample: PBMCs. The chain combines TRBV4-2 with TRBJ2-1, with 15 bases identical to TRBD2. CDR3 coding DNA: TGTGCCAGCAGCCAAGGGACTAGCGGGGGGGCCTACAATGAGCAGTTCTTC. Translation gives CASSQGTSGGAYNEQFF.